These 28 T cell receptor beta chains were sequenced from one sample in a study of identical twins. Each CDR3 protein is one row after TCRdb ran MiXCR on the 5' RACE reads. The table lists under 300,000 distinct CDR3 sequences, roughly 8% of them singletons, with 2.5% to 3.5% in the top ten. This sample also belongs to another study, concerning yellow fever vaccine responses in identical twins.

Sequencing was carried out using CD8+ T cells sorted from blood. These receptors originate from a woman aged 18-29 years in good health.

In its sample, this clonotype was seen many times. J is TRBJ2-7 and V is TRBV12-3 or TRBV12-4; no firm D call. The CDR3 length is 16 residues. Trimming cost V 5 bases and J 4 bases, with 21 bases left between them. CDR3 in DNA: TGTGCCAGCAGTCAAAACTACCTCCAGCGCCAGTACGAGCAGTACTTC. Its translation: CASSQNYLQRQYEQYF.

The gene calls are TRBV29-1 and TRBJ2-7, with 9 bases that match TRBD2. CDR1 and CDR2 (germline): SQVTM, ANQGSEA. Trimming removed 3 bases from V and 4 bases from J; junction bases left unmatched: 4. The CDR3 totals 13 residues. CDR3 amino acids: CSVESGRQYEQYF. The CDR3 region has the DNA TGCAGCGTTGAGAGCGGGAGGCAATACGAGCAGTACTTC.

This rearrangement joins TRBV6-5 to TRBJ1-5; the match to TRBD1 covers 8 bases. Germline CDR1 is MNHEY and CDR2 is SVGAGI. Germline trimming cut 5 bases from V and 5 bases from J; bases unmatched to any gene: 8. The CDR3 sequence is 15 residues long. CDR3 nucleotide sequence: TGTGCCAGCAGTCACCGGGACAGGAACGATCAGCCCCAGCATTTT. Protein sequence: CASSHRDRNDQPQHF.

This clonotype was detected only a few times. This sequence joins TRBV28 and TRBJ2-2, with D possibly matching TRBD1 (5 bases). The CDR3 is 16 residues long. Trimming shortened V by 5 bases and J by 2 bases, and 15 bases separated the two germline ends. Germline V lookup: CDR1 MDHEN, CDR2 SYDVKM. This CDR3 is CASSPLTASNTGELFF. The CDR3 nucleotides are TGTGCCAGCAGTCCACTGACAGCGTCCAACACCGGGGAGCTGTTTTTT.

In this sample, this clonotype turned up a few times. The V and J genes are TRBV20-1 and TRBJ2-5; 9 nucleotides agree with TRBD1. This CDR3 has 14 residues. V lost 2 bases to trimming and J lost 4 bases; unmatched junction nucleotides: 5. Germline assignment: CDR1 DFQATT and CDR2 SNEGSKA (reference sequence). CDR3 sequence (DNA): TGCAGTGCTAGATCGGGGACAGGGCGAGAGACCCAGTACTTC. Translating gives CSARSGTGRETQYF.

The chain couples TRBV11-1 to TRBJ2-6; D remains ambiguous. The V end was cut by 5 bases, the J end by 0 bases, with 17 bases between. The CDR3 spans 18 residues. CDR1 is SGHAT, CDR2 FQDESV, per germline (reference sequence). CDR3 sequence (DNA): TGTGCCAGCAGCCTACCCCAGGTATTTGACTCTGGGGCCAACGTCCTGACTTTC. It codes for CASSLPQVFDSGANVLTF.

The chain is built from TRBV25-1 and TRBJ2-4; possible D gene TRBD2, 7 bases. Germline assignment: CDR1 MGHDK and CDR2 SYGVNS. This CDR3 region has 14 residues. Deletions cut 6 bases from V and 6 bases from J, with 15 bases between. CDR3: CASSPKGGGNIQYF. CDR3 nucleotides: TGTGCCAGCAGCCCCAAGGGGGGGGGAAACATTCAGTACTTC.

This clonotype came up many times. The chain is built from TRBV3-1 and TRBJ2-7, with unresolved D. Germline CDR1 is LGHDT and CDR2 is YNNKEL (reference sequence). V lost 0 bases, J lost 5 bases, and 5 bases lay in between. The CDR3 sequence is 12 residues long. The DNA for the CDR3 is TGTGCCAGCAGCCAAGAGGCCCACGAGCAGTACTTC. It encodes CASSQEAHEQYF.

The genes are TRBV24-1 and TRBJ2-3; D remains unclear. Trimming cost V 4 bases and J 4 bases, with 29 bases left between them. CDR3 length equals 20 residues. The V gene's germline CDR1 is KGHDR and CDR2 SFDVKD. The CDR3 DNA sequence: TGTGCCACCAGTGACCCACTAATGAACCGAAAGAGCCAGACCCCAGATACGCAGTATTTT. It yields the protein CATSDPLMNRKSQTPDTQYF.

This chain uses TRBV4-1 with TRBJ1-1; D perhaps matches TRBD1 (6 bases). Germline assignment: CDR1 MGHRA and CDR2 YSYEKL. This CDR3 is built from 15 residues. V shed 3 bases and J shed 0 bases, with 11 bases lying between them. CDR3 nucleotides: TGCGCCAGCAGCCAGACGACAGGTGTGAACACTGAAGCTTTCTTT. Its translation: CASSQTTGVNTEAFF.

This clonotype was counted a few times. DNA of the CDR3: TGCGCCAGCAGCCAAGATGGGGGGACCGGAGAGACCCAGTACTTC. The encoded protein is CASSQDGGTGETQYF. This chain connects TRBV4-3 to TRBJ2-5, with D possibly being TRBD2 (6 bases). The germline V and J ends were trimmed by 0 bases and 4 bases, with 12 bases remaining between them. The CDR3 length is 15 residues. CDR1 and CDR2 (germline): LGHNA, YSLEER.

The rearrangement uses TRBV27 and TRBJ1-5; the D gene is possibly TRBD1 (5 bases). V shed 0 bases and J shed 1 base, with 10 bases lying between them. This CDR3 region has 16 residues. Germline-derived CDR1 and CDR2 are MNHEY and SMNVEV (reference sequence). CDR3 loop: CASSLSAGYSNQPQHF. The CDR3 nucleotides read TGTGCCAGCAGTTTATCGGCAGGGTACAGCAATCAGCCCCAGCATTTT.

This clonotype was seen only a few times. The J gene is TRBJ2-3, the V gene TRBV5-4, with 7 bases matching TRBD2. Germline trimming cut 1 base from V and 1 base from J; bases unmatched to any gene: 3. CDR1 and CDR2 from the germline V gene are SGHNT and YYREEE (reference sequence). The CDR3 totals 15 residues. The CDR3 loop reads CASSLKRERTDTQYF. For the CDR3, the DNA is TGTGCCAGCAGCTTGAAGCGGGAACGCACAGATACGCAGTATTTT.

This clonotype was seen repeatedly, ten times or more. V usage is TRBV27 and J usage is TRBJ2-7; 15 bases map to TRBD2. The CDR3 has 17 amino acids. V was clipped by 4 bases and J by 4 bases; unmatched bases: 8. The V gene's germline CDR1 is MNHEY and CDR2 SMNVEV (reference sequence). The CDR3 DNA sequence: TGTGCCAGCAGTTACTCCGGGACTAGCGGGGGGATTTACGAGCAGTACTTC. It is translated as CASSYSGTSGGIYEQYF.

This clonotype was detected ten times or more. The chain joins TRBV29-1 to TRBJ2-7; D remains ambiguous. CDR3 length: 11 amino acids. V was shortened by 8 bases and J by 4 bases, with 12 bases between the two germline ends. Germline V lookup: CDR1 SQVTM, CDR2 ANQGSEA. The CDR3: CSPSHVYEQYF. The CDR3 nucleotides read TGCAGCCCATCCCATGTTTACGAGCAGTACTTC.

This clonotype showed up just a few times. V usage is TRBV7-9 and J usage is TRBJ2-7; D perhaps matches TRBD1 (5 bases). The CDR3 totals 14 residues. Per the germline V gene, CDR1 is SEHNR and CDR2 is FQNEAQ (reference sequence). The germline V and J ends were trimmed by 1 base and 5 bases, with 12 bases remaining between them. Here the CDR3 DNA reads TGTGCCAGCAGCTTAGGTCTCAGGGCGGACGAGCAGTACTTC. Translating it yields CASSLGLRADEQYF.

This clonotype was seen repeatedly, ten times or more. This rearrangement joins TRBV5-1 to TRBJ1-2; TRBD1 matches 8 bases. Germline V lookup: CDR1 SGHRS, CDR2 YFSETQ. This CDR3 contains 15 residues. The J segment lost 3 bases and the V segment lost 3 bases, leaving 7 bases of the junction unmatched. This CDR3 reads CASSSWTGKDYGYTF. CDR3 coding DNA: TGCGCCAGCAGCTCGTGGACAGGGAAGGACTATGGCTACACCTTC.

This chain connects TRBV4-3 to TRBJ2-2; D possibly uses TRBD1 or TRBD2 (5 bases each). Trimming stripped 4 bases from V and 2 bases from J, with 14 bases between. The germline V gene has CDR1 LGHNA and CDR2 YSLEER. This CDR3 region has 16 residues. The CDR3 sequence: CASSPDDGDNTGELFF. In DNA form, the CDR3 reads TGCGCCAGCAGCCCCGACGACGGGGACAACACCGGGGAGCTGTTTTTT.

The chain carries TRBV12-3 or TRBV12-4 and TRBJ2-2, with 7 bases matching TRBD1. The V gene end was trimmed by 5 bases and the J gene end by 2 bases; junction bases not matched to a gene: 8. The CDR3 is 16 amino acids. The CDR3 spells CASSASGTVNTGELFF. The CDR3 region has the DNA TGTGCCAGCAGTGCCTCCGGGACAGTCAACACCGGGGAGCTGTTTTTT.

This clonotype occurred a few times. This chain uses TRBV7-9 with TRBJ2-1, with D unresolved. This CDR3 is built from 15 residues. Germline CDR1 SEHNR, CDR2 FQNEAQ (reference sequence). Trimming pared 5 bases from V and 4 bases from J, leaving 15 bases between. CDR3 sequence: CASSPPDLGYNEQFF. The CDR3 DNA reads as TGTGCCAGCAGCCCTCCGGACCTCGGATACAATGAGCAGTTCTTC.

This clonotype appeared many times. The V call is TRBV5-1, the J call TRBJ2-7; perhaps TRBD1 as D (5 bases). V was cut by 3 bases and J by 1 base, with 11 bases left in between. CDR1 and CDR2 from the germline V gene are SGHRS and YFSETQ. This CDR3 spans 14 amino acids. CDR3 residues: CASSSYPGSYEQYF. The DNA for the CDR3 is TGCGCCAGCAGCTCTTACCCAGGGTCCTACGAGCAGTACTTC. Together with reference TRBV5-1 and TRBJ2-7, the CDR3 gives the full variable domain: KAGVTQTPRYLIKTRGQQVTLSCSPISGHRSVSWYQQTPGQGLQFLFEYFSETQRNKGNFPGRFSGRQFSNSRSEMNVSTLELGDSALYLCASSSYPGSYEQYFGPGTRLTVT.

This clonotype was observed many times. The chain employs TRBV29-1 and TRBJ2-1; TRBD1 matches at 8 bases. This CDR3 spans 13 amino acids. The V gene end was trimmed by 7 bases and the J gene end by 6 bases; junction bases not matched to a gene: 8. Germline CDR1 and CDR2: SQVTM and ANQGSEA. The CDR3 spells CSGTGTGINEQFF. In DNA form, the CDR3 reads TGCAGCGGTACCGGGACAGGAATCAATGAGCAGTTCTTC.

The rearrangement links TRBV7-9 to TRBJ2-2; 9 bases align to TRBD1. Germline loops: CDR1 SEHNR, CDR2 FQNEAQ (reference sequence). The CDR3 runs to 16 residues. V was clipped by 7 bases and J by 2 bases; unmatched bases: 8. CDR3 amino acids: CASTGGQGFNTGELFF. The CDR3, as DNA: TGTGCCAGCACTGGCGGACAGGGGTTCAACACCGGGGAGCTGTTTTTT.

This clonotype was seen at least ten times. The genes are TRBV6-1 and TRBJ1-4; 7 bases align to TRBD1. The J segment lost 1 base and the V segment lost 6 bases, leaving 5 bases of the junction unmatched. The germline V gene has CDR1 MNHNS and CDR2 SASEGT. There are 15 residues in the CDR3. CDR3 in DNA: TGTGCCAGCAGCGGACAGGCCCAAACTAATGAAAAACTGTTTTTT. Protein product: CASSGQAQTNEKLFF.

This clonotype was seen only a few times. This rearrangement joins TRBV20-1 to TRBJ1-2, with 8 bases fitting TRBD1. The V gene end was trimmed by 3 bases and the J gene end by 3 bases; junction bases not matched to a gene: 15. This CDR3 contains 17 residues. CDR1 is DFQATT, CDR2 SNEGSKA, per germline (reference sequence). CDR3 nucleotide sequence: TGCAGTGCTAGTAGGGGGAAGTTCGACAGGGGCGACTATGGCTACACCTTC. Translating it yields CSASRGKFDRGDYGYTF.

CDR3 loop: CASSVAPIYEQYF. The CDR3, as DNA: TGCGCCAGCAGCGTTGCCCCAATCTACGAGCAGTACTTC. This chain links TRBV5-1 with TRBJ2-7, with no clear D. Germline lookup yields CDR1 SGHRS and CDR2 YFSETQ. V was trimmed by 4 bases and J by 3 bases, leaving 11 bases between them. The CDR3 totals 13 residues.

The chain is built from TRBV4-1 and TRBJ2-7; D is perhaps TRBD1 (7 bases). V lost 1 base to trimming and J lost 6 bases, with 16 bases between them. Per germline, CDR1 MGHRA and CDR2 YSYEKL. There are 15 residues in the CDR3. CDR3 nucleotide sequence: TGCGCCAGCAGCCAAGTCCCTCAGGGGGGCTCCGAGCAGTACTTC. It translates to CASSQVPQGGSEQYF.

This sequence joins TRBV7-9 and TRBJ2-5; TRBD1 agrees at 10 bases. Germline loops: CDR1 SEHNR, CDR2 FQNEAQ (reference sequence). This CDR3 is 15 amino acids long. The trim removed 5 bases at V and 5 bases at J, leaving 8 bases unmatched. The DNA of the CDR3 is TGTGCCAGCAGCAAACCGGGACAGGGGAGCGAGACCCAGTACTTC. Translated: CASSKPGQGSETQYF.